This passage covers 8 T cell receptor beta chains from one sample sequenced in a study of blood T cells in healthy people across ages. A sample-barcoded 5' primer and a J-beta primer mix were used in a second PCR of roughly 6 to 11 cycles. Each CDR3 protein gets one entry after TCRdb re-called the 5' RACE reads with MiXCR. The sample yields over 1,500,000 distinct CDR3 sequences, roughly 52% seen once. Specimen: blood. Source of these receptors: a woman in her thirties or forties in good health.

The chain employs TRBV7-9 and TRBJ2-1, with D uncertain. CDR3 length equals 16 residues. Trimming shortened V by 1 base and J by 5 bases, and 15 bases separated the two germline ends. CDR1 and CDR2 (germline): SEHNR, FQNEAQ (reference sequence). The chain's CDR3 is CASSLVAGASNNEQFF. The CDR3 nucleotides read TGTGCCAGCAGCTTAGTAGCCGGCGCGTCTAACAATGAGCAGTTCTTC.

This clonotype was picked up a small number of times. The chain is built from TRBV28 and TRBJ2-2, with a possible D match to TRBD2 (6 bases). Germline V gene data show CDR1 as MDHEN and CDR2 as SYDVKM. V lost 6 bases and J lost 4, with 21 bases in between. The CDR3 extends over 17 amino acids. The CDR3: CASSHAEGTVRTGELFF. As DNA, the CDR3 is TGTGCCAGCAGCCACGCCGAAGGGACTGTTCGCACCGGGGAGCTGTTTTTT.

The J gene is TRBJ2-1, the V gene TRBV6-1, with TRBD1 identical over 8 bases. After removal of 2 bases from V and 6 bases from J, the junction contained 6 bases not matched to a gene. The V gene's germline CDR1 is MNHNS and CDR2 SASEGT. There are 15 residues in the CDR3. This CDR3 reads CASSEWTGQGNEQFF. The CDR3 nucleotides read TGTGCCAGCAGTGAATGGACAGGGCAAGGCAATGAGCAGTTCTTC.

The table lists this clonotype with a few counts. The rearrangement joins TRBV29-1 to TRBJ2-7, with D perhaps TRBD1 or TRBD2 (5 bases each). The CDR3 is made up of 13 amino acids. Germline V CDR1 and CDR2: SQVTM, ANQGSEA. V lost 6 bases and J 6 bases, leaving 18 bases between the germline ends. The CDR3 sequence: CSVTGTLIPEQYF. CDR3 bases: TGCAGCGTAACCGGGACCTTAATCCCCGAGCAGTACTTC.

The rearrangement links TRBV7-2 to TRBJ2-3; D might be TRBD1 (5 bases). The CDR3 is made up of 15 amino acids. Trimming took off 6 bases at V and 3 bases at J, with 16 bases between the two ends. Germline V gene sequence: CDR1 SGHTA, CDR2 FQGNSA. CDR3 region: CASSSTGLVTDTQYF. Written as DNA, the CDR3 is TGTGCCAGCAGTTCTACAGGTCTGGTAACAGATACGCAGTATTTT.

For the CDR3, the DNA is TGCAGTGCCAGCCTACAGGGGGCCCCTCCCTACGAGCAGTACTTC. This gives the protein CSASLQGAPPYEQYF. The genes are TRBV20-1 and TRBJ2-5, with 9 bases aligning to TRBD1. The J call may be in error: the DNA end matches TRBJ2-7 better. The CDR3 spans 15 residues. The V gene's germline CDR1 is DFQATT and CDR2 SNEGSKA (reference sequence).

This clonotype has only a few counts. The genes are TRBV7-2 and TRBJ2-6; 8 nucleotides align to TRBD2. With V trimmed by 5 bases and J by 2 bases, 2 bases remained unmatched. The CDR3 covers 15 residues. In germline, CDR1 is SGHTA, CDR2 FQGNSA. DNA for the CDR3: TGTGCCAGCAGCGCGGGACTAGCTGGGGCCAACGTCCTGACTTTC. This sequence encodes CASSAGLAGANVLTF.

This clonotype was detected a few times. The rearrangement uses TRBV27 and TRBJ2-3; no definite D call. The V end was cut by 2 bases, the J end by 2 bases, with 11 bases between. There are 15 residues in the CDR3. Germline CDR1 reads MNHEY; CDR2 reads SMNVEV (reference sequence). CDR3 in amino acids: CASSLHSPYTDTQYF. CDR3 nucleotides: TGTGCCAGCAGTTTACACTCTCCCTACACAGATACGCAGTATTTT.